This T cell receptor (beta chain) was identified in a study of PD-1 blockade in classical Hodgkin lymphoma. Turning to the study itself: Patients received nivolumab 3 mg/kg intravenously every 2 weeks. Study outcomes and limitations: Unlike CD8+ TCR diversity, which did not rise significantly by C4D1, CD4+ TCR diversity did.

The repertoire was sequenced with immunoSEQ multiplex PCR; TCRdb's copy has only in-frame clones and lacks some. The sample lists about 30,000 clones, 70% to 80% occurring once. Points on this clone: Its matching antigen is unknown.

Every patient relapsed after autologous stem cell transplantation, and brentuximab vedotin exposure varied. Complete response, partial response or progressive disease made up the best responses. CDR3 length: 14 amino acids. V was clipped by 0 bases and J by 1 base, with 6 bases between them. Germline CDR1 and CDR2: SEHNR and FQNEAQ (reference sequence). This receptor was identified in a human donor with classical Hodgkin lymphoma. Specimen: peripheral blood mononuclear cells (PBMCs), collected before the second cycle of nivolumab. The V gene is TRBV7-9, the J gene TRBJ1-1; D call uncertain. CDR3 amino acids: CASSLAPQNTEAFF. As DNA, the CDR3 is TGTGCCAGCAGCTTAGCGCCCCAGAACACTGAAGCTTTCTTT.